This TCR beta chain stems from a study of blood T cell repertoires in COVID-19. Overall study: Samples of COVID-19 (acute and convalescent) were obtained from the United States, Italy and Spain. The cDNA or gDNA used as material had been derived from T cells, B-cell-depleted T cells, or PBMCs.

Participant reports of clinical history set cohort assignment. Sequencing was performed with immunoSEQ multiplex PCR; in TCRdb, only in-frame clones are kept and a portion is missing. The sample lists about 200,000 clones; about 85% were seen once. Trimming pared 2 bases from V and 5 bases from J, leaving 12 bases between. In germline, CDR1 is SGHDT, CDR2 YYEEEE. This CDR3 is built from 14 residues. This clone was seen once. The sample comprised PBMCs or T cells enriched from blood (not recorded which). The receptor was derived from a woman under 40 who had recovered from COVID-19. This sequence joins TRBV5-6 and TRBJ2-3; D is possibly TRBD1 (5 bases). DNA of the CDR3: TGTGCCAGCAGCTTTCGGCAGGGCAGAGATACGCAGTATTTT. Its translation is CASSFRQGRDTQYF.